This T cell receptor (beta chain) emerged from a study of shared clonotypes between healthy human individuals. Study-wide context: Researchers assigned three CD4 naive, three CD4 memory, two CD8 naive and one CD8 memory plate to each donor.

The assay was immunoSEQ multiplex PCR, and TCRdb's table has in-frame clones only and misses some. The sample has more than 2 million clones; just under 95% are singletons. Positively selected for CCR7, the CD45RO-negative cells used as naive CD8 cells excluded terminally differentiated effector memory CD45RA+ cells. Germline values: CDR1 SGHDT, CDR2 YYEEEE. The germline V and J ends were trimmed by 0 bases and 8 bases, with 21 bases remaining between them. This CDR3 is built from 17 residues. The rearrangement joins TRBV5-6 to TRBJ2-1; perhaps D is TRBD1 or TRBD2 (5 bases each). The sequence was obtained from a man younger than 30 in good health. Some clones in this sample may be carry-over from other donors' samples. The sample was naive CD8+ T cells from PBMCs. CDR3 coding DNA: TGTGCCAGCAGCTTGGCCCTAAGGGACGGTTTAGTTGATGAGCAGTTCTTC. Translated: CASSLALRDGLVDEQFF.